This T cell receptor beta chain was profiled in a study of EBV T-cell therapy then PD-1 blockade in nasopharyngeal carcinoma. The treatment was: AdE1-LMPpoly-expanded autologous EBV-specific T-cell therapy followed by anti-PD-1 nivolumab. Assay used: immunoSEQ multiplex PCR; TCRdb lists only in-frame clones, some missing. The sample contains 24,000 or so clones, over 75% of which appear only once. Germline trimming cut 5 bases from V and 8 bases from J; bases unmatched to any gene: 7. The CDR3 is made up of 13 amino acids. Germline V gives CDR1 SGHNT, CDR2 YYREEE (reference sequence). Details on this clone: As yet, its antigen is unknown.

The sequence came from a man in his forties with nasopharyngeal carcinoma. This chain links TRBV5-4 with TRBJ1-2; the match to TRBD1 covers 9 bases. The sample consisted of CD8+ T cells from blood, taken around day 60 from a patient whose treatment included autologous EBV-specific T cells and nivolumab. CDR3 amino acids: CASSSTGGWGYTF. In DNA form, the CDR3 reads TGTGCCAGCAGTTCGACAGGGGGTTGGGGCTACACCTTC.